Listed here is a single TCR beta chain. As yet, its antigen is unknown. V dropped 0 bases and J dropped 2; count of bases not matched to a gene: 7. In germline, CDR1 is SGHTA, CDR2 FQGTGA. The CDR3 length is 18 residues. The data originate from a study of OX40 agonist ivuxolimab in advanced cancers. Study-level background: Ivuxolimab, an antibody that agonizes OX40 (CD134), was administered to the patients. Every 2 weeks, ivuxolimab was infused into the patients intravenously at between 0.01 and 10 mg/kg. The study, taken as a whole, reports: In CD8+ T cells, expanded clones were on average more numerous than in CD4+.

Libraries were prepared by immunoSEQ multiplex PCR; TCRdb keeps only in-frame clonotypes and omits some of them. This sample has 75,000 to 100,000 clones, with roughly 85% found just once. V usage is TRBV7-3 and J usage is TRBJ2-3; TRBD2 matches at 11 bases. This clonotype was obtained from an adult with an advanced solid tumor such as melanoma, head and neck, liver or kidney cancer. This sample comprised CD4+ or CD8+ T cells sorted from blood, obtained in a trial of the OX40 agonist ivuxolimab. CDR3 in DNA: TGTGCCAGCAGCTTAACTGCTAGCGGGGGGTCAAACACAGATACGCAGTATTTT. It is translated as CASSLTASGGSNTDTQYF.